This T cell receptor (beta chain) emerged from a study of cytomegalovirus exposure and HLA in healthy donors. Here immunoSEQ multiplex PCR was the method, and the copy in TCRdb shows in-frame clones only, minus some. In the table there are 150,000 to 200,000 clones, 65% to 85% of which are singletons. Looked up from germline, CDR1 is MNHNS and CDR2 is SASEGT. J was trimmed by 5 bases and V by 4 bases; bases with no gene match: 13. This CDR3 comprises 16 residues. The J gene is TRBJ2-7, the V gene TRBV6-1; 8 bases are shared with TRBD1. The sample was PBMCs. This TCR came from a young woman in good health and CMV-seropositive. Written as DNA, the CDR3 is TGTGCCAGCAGTGTTAAGGTTGGGGACAGGCGCCACGAGCAGTACTTC. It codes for CASSVKVGDRRHEQYF.